The table lists the clone carrying this T cell receptor (beta chain) with a few counts. Its antigen is not known. Time point: patch test 1, 2 weeks after DPC sensitization. The treatment denotes: therapeutic diphenylcyclopropenone sensitization with weekly scalp DPC. Before extraction, the whole blood was not fractionated, and total RNA was taken from it. The data were obtained in a study of human T cells and chemical hapten exposure. About the study: On approximately 2 cm by approximately 2 cm of upper inner arm skin, sensitization was performed with 2% DPC.

The CDR3 is 15 residues long. The ends lost 5 bases at V and 3 bases at J; junction bases unmatched: 5. Overall study findings and caveats: High-frequency TCRs, those above 1 in 1000, stayed the same after DPC sensitization. Controls formed significantly fewer large CDR3 similarity clusters than expanded TCRs did.

Via MiXCR, TCRdb re-called the RACE reads, giving one row per CDR3 protein. The repertoire consists of 74,000 or so distinct CDR3 sequences, with approximately 10% occurring once and the leading ten covering approximately 1.4%. The sequenced sample was whole blood, obtained in connection with sensitization to the hapten diphenylcyclopropenone (DPC). This TCR came from a woman in her 50s with alopecia areata. Some clones in this sample may be carry-over from other donors' samples. The gene calls are TRBV12-3 or TRBV12-4 and TRBJ2-2; TRBD1 matches at 8 bases. Written as DNA, the CDR3 is TGTGCCAGCAGTATCCAGGGGGCTTACACCGGGGAGCTGTTTTTT. Its translation: CASSIQGAYTGELFF.